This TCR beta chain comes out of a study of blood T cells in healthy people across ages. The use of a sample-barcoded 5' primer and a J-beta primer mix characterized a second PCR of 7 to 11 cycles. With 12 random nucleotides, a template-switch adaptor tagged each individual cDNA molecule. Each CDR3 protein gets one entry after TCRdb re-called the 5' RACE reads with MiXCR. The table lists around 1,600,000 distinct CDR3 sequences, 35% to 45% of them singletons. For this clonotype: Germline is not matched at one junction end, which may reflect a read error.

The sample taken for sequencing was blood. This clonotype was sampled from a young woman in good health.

CDR3 residues: CAISDSGYQGNHGYTF. CDR3 nucleotides: TGTGCCATCAGTGACTCTGGTTATCAGGGTAACCATGGCTACACCTTC. The J gene is TRBJ1-2, the V gene TRBV10-3; D possibly corresponds to TRBD1 (5 bases). Germline V CDR1 and CDR2: ENHRY, SYGVKD. This CDR3 region has 16 residues.